A selection of T cell receptor beta chains follows, all from one sample in a study of read filtering for tumor transcriptome and immune sequencing. Each CDR3 protein is one row after TCRdb ran MiXCR on the reads. The data show 40,000 or so distinct CDR3 sequences, roughly an eighth seen once. Material: a population of CD138-negative cells sorted from bone marrow. Every receptor here comes from a donor over 35 with multiple myeloma. The CDR3 runs from the conserved cysteine through the conserved F or W. The D gene is left open where the match is weak. Rows may omit the clone size; those that give it use once, few, many or a size class.

>TRBJ2-5|.|TRBV21-1|many
CASSTQDAQANQETQYF
TGTGCCAGCAGCACACAAGACGCACAGGCAAACCAAGAGACCCAGTACTTC
>TRBJ2-3|.|TRBV11-2|few
CASSSLGDTQYF
TGTGCCAGTAGCTCGCTAGGGGATACGCAGTATTTT
>TRBJ2-6|.|TRBV10-1|many
CASSPSGSGNVLTF
TGCGCCAGCAGTCCCAGCGGTAGTGGTAACGTCCTGACTTTC
>TRBJ2-7|.|TRBV12-3/TRBV12-4|many
CASSLSYTGHYYEQYF
TGTGCCAGCAGTTTAAGTTATACGGGACACTACTACGAGCAGTACTTC
>TRBJ2-7|TRBD1|TRBV5-1|many
CASSTKTGNEQYF
TGCGCCAGCAGCACAAAGACAGGGAACGAGCAGTACTTC
>TRBJ2-2|.|TRBV5-1|.
CASLPRAYTGELFF
TGCGCCAGTCTGCCCAGGGCGTACACCGGGGAGCTGTTTTTT
>TRBJ1-1|.|TRBV12-3/TRBV12-4|many
CASSFSAGNTEAFF
TGTGCCAGCAGTTTTTCGGCCGGGAACACTGAAGCTTTCTTT
>TRBJ2-2|.|TRBV20-1|many
CSARDGIRGELFF
TGCAGTGCTAGAGATGGGATCCGCGGGGAGCTGTTTTTT
>TRBJ1-1|TRBD1|TRBV5-1|many
CASTKTGGLEDTEAFF
TGCGCCAGCACGAAGACAGGGGGGCTCGAAGACACTGAAGCTTTCTTT
>TRBJ2-5|TRBD1|TRBV20-1|many
CSAPRQGALETQYF
TGCAGTGCTCCACGACAGGGGGCTTTAGAGACCCAGTACTTC
>TRBJ2-1|TRBD2|TRBV6-4|many
CASSSGRGGNEQFF
TGTGCCAGCAGCAGCGGGAGGGGAGGCAATGAGCAGTTCTTC
>TRBJ2-2|.|TRBV14|many
CASSTGQTNTGELFF
TGTGCCAGCAGCACGGGACAAACGAACACCGGGGAGCTGTTTTTT
>TRBJ1-5|.|TRBV6-1|.
CASSPVGNSNQPQHF
TGTGCCAGCAGCCCGGTAGGGAACAGCAATCAGCCCCAGCATTTT
>TRBJ1-1|.|TRBV12-3/TRBV12-4|.
CASSLDSGNTVAFF
TGCGCCAGCAGTTTAGATAGCGGGAACACTGTAGCTTTCTTT
>TRBJ2-2|.|TRBV2|many
CASNNRDTNTGELFF
TGTGCCAGCAACAACCGAGACACGAACACCGGGGAGCTGTTTTTT
>TRBJ2-1|TRBD2|TRBV4-1|many
CASSHAAAGGLVRNEQFF
TGCGCCAGCAGCCATGCTGCAGCGGGAGGGTTAGTGAGGAATGAGCAGTTCTTC
>TRBJ2-1|.|TRBV11-2|many
CASSLTTNEQFF
TGTGCCAGCAGCTTGACTACCAATGAGCAGTTCTTC
>TRBJ2-1|.|TRBV9|.
CASSVDGSYYNEQFF
TGTGCCAGCAGCGTAGACGGGAGTTATTACAATGAGCAGTTCTTC
>TRBJ2-5|.|TRBV7-2|few
CASSSTGLETQYF
TGTGCCAGCAGCTCTACAGGGCTAGAGACCCAGTACTTC
>TRBJ2-1|TRBD1|TRBV6-2/TRBV6-3|few
CASSYSAQGVSYNEQFF
TGTGCCAGCAGTTACTCGGCCCAGGGGGTTTCCTACAATGAGCAGTTCTTC
>TRBJ2-3|.|TRBV7-9|.
CASNDTDTQYF
TGTGCCAGCAACGACACAGATACGCAGTATTTT
>TRBJ2-1|.|TRBV7-3|many
CASSLNGISYNEQFF
TGTGCCAGCAGCTTAAACGGGATCTCCTACAATGAGCAGTTCTTC
>TRBJ1-1|TRBD1|TRBV28|many
CASSLDRGKAFF
TGTGCCAGCAGTTTAGACAGGGGAAAAGCTTTCTTT
>TRBJ1-4|.|TRBV6-1|many
CASRTDDEKLFF
TGTGCCAGCAGGACGGATGATGAAAAACTGTTTTTT
>TRBJ2-1|.|TRBV4-3|many
CASSQGKFYNEQFF
TGCGCCAGCAGCCAAGGAAAATTCTACAATGAGCAGTTCTTC
>TRBJ1-6|.|TRBV2|many
CASNGRWNSPLHF
TGTGCCAGCAACGGCCGATGGAATTCACCCCTCCACTTT
>TRBJ2-5|TRBD1|TRBV5-1|many
CASSRGQSEETQYF
TGCGCCAGCAGCCGGGGACAGTCCGAGGAGACCCAGTACTTC
>TRBJ2-1|TRBD2|TRBV5-1|many
CASHGLAGVGDEQFF
TGCGCCAGCCACGGACTAGCGGGAGTAGGAGATGAGCAGTTCTTC
>TRBJ2-1|TRBD2|TRBV11-2|many
CASSPTRGRALEQFF
TGTGCCAGCAGCCCAACCCGCGGGAGGGCCCTTGAGCAGTTCTTC
>TRBJ2-2|.|TRBV7-3|many
CASSPGTFGTGELFF
TGTGCCAGCAGTCCTGGGACCTTTGGGACCGGGGAGCTGTTTTTT
>TRBJ2-5|.|TRBV20-1|many
CSARSQGRETQYF
TGCAGTGCTAGATCCCAGGGGAGGGAGACCCAGTACTTC
>TRBJ2-4|TRBD2|TRBV19|few
CASSHHGLEGIQYF
TGTGCCAGTAGTCACCACGGACTAGAGGGCATTCAGTACTTC
>TRBJ2-7|TRBD1|TRBV7-2|many
CASSLARDRGYEQYF
TGTGCCAGCAGCTTAGCGAGGGACAGGGGCTACGAGCAGTACTTC
>TRBJ2-2|TRBD2|TRBV30|.
CAWSGTSGRGELSF
TGTGCCTGGAGTGGGACTAGCGGGAGAGGGGAGCTGTCTTTT
>TRBJ1-5|.|TRBV5-1|many
CASSQQPGGNQPQHF
TGCGCCAGCAGTCAGCAGCCGGGGGGCAATCAGCCCCAGCATTTT
>TRBJ1-3|.|TRBV5-1|.
CASSEPGNTIYF
TGCGCCAGCAGTGAACCAGGGAACACCATATATTTT
>TRBJ2-1|.|TRBV9|many
CASSVAAGSYNEQFF
TGTGCCAGCAGCGTAGCCGCGGGATCCTACAATGAGCAGTTCTTC
>TRBJ1-2|.|TRBV4-1|many
CASSQEFARGQPFGYTF
TGCGCCAGCAGCCAAGAGTTCGCCCGGGGGCAGCCATTCGGCTACACCTTC
>TRBJ2-1|.|TRBV10-3|many
CAISGYGGSDNEQFF
TGTGCCATCAGTGGATATGGGGGTTCCGACAATGAGCAGTTCTTC
>TRBJ2-5|.|TRBV29-1|.
CSVGETSGTQYF
TGCAGCGTTGGCGAGACCTCGGGGACCCAGTACTTC
>TRBJ2-1|TRBD2|TRBV5-4|many
CASSAGLAGQRAYNEQFF
TGTGCCAGCAGCGCGGGACTAGCGGGACAACGAGCCTACAATGAGCAGTTCTTC
>TRBJ2-5|.|TRBV7-2|few
CASSPDRRETQYF
TGTGCCAGCAGCCCTGACAGGCGAGAGACCCAGTACTTC
>TRBJ1-1|.|TRBV28|many
CASTQGYTEAFF
TGTGCCAGCACACAGGGATACACTGAAGCTTTCTTT
>TRBJ1-6|TRBD1|TRBV28|many
CASRRGQSNSPLHF
TGTGCCAGCAGGCGGGGACAGTCCAATTCACCCCTCCACTTT
>TRBJ2-1|.|TRBV13|many
CASSNIRGTGPVGNEQFF
TGTGCCAGCAGCAATATAAGGGGCACGGGCCCCGTGGGCAATGAGCAGTTCTTC
>TRBJ2-5|TRBD2|TRBV6-2/TRBV6-3|many
CASSYPTGTSGSPEETQYF
TGTGCCAGCAGTTACCCGACCGGGACTAGCGGGAGCCCAGAAGAGACCCAGTACTTC
>TRBJ2-5|.|TRBV28|many
CASRQGGRETQYF
TGTGCCAGCAGACAGGGGGGGAGAGAGACCCAGTACTTC
>TRBJ2-1|.|TRBV6-5|many
CASSLRGSGNEQFF
TGTGCCAGCAGTTTAAGAGGAAGCGGGAATGAGCAGTTCTTC
>TRBJ1-5|.|TRBV27|many
CASSPTPWTVDQPQHF
TGTGCCAGCAGTCCGACACCTTGGACGGTAGATCAGCCCCAGCATTTT
>TRBJ1-1|.|TRBV5-1|many
CASSPSWSGPASPTEAFF
TGCGCCAGCAGCCCCTCTTGGTCAGGACCGGCATCCCCCACTGAAGCTTTCTTT
>TRBJ2-1|.|TRBV7-3|many
CASSLAPHNEQFF
TGTGCCAGCAGCTTAGCACCACACAATGAGCAGTTCTTC
>TRBJ1-2|.|TRBV5-1|many
CASSSGLPNYGYTF
TGCGCCAGCAGCTCCGGACTGCCTAACTATGGCTACACCTTC